These T cell receptor beta chains were read from a single sample in a study of shared clonotypes between healthy human individuals. Assay used: immunoSEQ multiplex PCR; TCRdb lists only in-frame clones, some missing. The table includes around 2,000,000 clones, 95% detected once. Sequencing used naive CD4+ T cells sorted from blood. The origin of the receptors is a man aged 18 to 35 in good health. CDR3s include the opening cysteine and the closing phenylalanine or tryptophan. The order of the fields is J gene, V gene, clone size, D gene, CDR3 DNA, CDR3 protein. The D gene is left open where the match is weak. Clone size is not always given. Where it is, it says once, few, many or a class for expanded clones.

>TRBJ1-4|TRBV6-1|NA|TRBD1
TGTGCCAGCAGTGACATCAACACCCGGGACAGGGAAAAACTGTTTTTT
CASSDINTRDREKLFF
>TRBJ2-7|TRBV29-1|NA|NA
TGCAGCGTTGGGGTGGGGGCAGCCTACGAGCAGTACTTC
CSVGVGAAYEQYF
>TRBJ2-7|TRBV10-3|once|NA
TGTGCCATCAGTGAATGGGGGCCCCTCGAGCAGTACTTC
CAISEWGPLEQYF
>TRBJ2-5|TRBV5-1|NA|TRBD1
TGCGCCAGCAGCCCGGGACAGGGACGGGAGACCCAGTACTTC
CASSPGQGRETQYF
>TRBJ2-5|TRBV18|once|TRBD2
TGTGCCAGCTCACTGGGACTAGCCTCAGAGACCCAGTACTTC
CASSLGLASETQYF
>TRBJ2-4|TRBV13|NA|NA
TGTGCCAGCAGCTTATTTGGTGGGTCTGCCAAAAACATTCAGTACTTC
CASSLFGGSAKNIQYF
>TRBJ2-1|TRBV11-2|NA|NA
TGTGCCAGCAGCTTAGTCCTCAGCTCCTACAATGAGCAGTTCTTC
CASSLVLSSYNEQFF
>TRBJ1-2|TRBV7-9|few|NA
TGTGCCAGCAGTACGCAGGGTAATGGCTACACCTTC
CASSTQGNGYTF
>TRBJ2-3|TRBV6-1|NA|NA
TGTGCCAGCAGGGGGAGCACAGATACGCAGTATTTT
CASRGSTDTQYF
>TRBJ2-5|TRBV18|NA|NA
TGTGCCAGCTCACCAGGCGGAGAGACCCAGTACTTC
CASSPGGETQYF